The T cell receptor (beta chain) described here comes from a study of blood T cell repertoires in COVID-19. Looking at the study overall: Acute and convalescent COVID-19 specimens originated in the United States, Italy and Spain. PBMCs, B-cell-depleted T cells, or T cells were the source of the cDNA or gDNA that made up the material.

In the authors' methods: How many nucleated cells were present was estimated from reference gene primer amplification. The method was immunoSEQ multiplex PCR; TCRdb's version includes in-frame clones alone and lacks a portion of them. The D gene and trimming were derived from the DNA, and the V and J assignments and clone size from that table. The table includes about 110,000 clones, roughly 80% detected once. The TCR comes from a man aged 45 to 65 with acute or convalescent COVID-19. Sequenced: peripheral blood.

The CDR3 spells CAWLDRMGYGYTF. The CDR3 DNA is TGTGCCTGGTTGGACAGAATGGGCTATGGCTACACCTTC. The chain links TRBV30 to TRBJ1-2; D may be TRBD1 (6 bases). The V gene lost 5 bases and the J gene lost 4 bases, with 14 bases spanning the gap. The CDR3 is 13 residues long. Germline CDR1 is GTSNPN and CDR2 is SVGIG (reference sequence).